Each of the 27 T cell receptor beta chains below was sequenced from the same sample in a study of T-cell reconstitution after alpha-beta-depleted transplantation in children. Unique molecular identifiers were incorporated when the TCRbeta library was constructed. In TCRdb, the PCR reads were re-called with MiXCR into one record per CDR3 protein. This table holds around 960,000 distinct CDR3 sequences, about 31% found once. Sequencing used PBMCs, mostly from graft donor cells, obtained 360 days after TCRalphabeta/CD19-depleted stem cell transplant. These receptor sequences come from a boy younger than two who had a stem cell transplant for SCID, so the T cells may come from the graft donor.

This clonotype was detected once. The chain employs TRBV4-3 and TRBJ2-1; D gene ambiguous. The CDR3 loop spans 14 amino acids. Germline CDR1 is LGHNA and CDR2 is YSLEER. V lost 2 bases and J lost 1, with 6 bases in between. The CDR3 nucleotides are TGCGCCAGCAGCCAATTCATATCCTACAATGAGCAGTTCTTC. It is translated as CASSQFISYNEQFF.

The chain links TRBV5-1 to TRBJ1-2, with TRBD1 identical over 7 bases. The germline V gene has CDR1 SGHRS and CDR2 YFSETQ. This CDR3 comprises 13 residues. With 7 bases clipped from V and 2 bases from J, the junction kept 5 bases outside the gene matches. CDR3: CASSGQPNYGYTF. The CDR3 region has the DNA TGCGCCAGCTCGGGACAGCCGAACTATGGCTACACCTTC.

A word on this clonotype: Germline and junction disagree at one end, which may indicate a read error. This sequence joins TRBV2 and TRBJ2-3, with 14 bases identical to TRBD2. CDR3 length: 16 residues. From germline, CDR1 is SNHLY and CDR2 FYNNEI. Here the CDR3 DNA reads TGTGCCAGCAGGGAAGGGACTAGCGGGGGAACAGATACGCAGTATTTT. Protein sequence: CASREGTSGGTDTQYF.

This sequence joins TRBV24-1 and TRBJ2-3; D is unclear. V shed 5 bases and J shed 0 bases, with 8 bases lying between them. The CDR3 is 14 amino acids. CDR1 is KGHDR and CDR2 is SFDVKD in the germline V gene. Here the CDR3 reads CATSVGSSTDTQYF. For the CDR3, the DNA is TGTGCCACCAGTGTCGGTAGTAGCACAGATACGCAGTATTTT.

The V gene is TRBV9, the J gene TRBJ2-7, with D uncertain. Germline lookup yields CDR1 SGDLS and CDR2 YYNGEE. There are 14 residues in the CDR3. The V end was cut by 0 bases, the J end by 0 bases, with 7 bases between. The CDR3 spells CASSVVDISYEQYF. The CDR3 nucleotides are TGTGCCAGCAGCGTAGTTGATATCTCCTACGAGCAGTACTTC.

V and J are TRBV12-3 or TRBV12-4 and TRBJ1-4; a possible D gene is TRBD1 (5 bases). The CDR3 is made up of 14 amino acids. Trimming pared 2 bases from V and 7 bases from J, leaving 11 bases between. The DNA for the CDR3 is TGTGCCAGCAGTTTACGGACATTCGGTGAAAAACTGTTTTTT. It encodes CASSLRTFGEKLFF.

The rearrangement joins TRBV12-3 or TRBV12-4 to TRBJ2-5; the D call may be TRBD1 or TRBD2 (5 bases each). The CDR3 sequence is 14 residues long. Trimming left V 6 bases short and J 5 bases short, with 16 bases between. The CDR3 region is CASRPGTLGETQYF. The CDR3 DNA sequence: TGTGCCAGCAGACCCGGGACCTTGGGGGAGACCCAGTACTTC.

This sequence joins TRBV5-1 and TRBJ1-1; D is unclear. Deletions cut 3 bases from V and 0 bases from J, with 12 bases between. The CDR3 spans 15 residues. CDR1 and CDR2 from the germline V gene are SGHRS and YFSETQ. The CDR3 spells CASSSLGKMNTEAFF. CDR3 in DNA: TGCGCCAGCAGCTCCCTGGGTAAGATGAACACTGAAGCTTTCTTT.

The V and J genes are TRBV10-3 and TRBJ2-7, with D hard to call. Per the germline V gene, CDR1 is ENHRY and CDR2 is SYGVKD. This CDR3 has 11 amino acids. The V end lost 3 bases, the J end lost 4 bases, and 4 bases lay between the germline ends. The CDR3 spells CAISDGYEQYF. The CDR3, as DNA: TGTGCCATCAGTGACGGGTACGAGCAGTACTTC.

The chain couples TRBV12-3 or TRBV12-4 to TRBJ1-4, with a tentative D call TRBD1 (6 bases). The CDR3 has 14 residues. V gave up 3 bases and J gave up 5 bases, with 10 bases separating them. The CDR3 here is CASSFIGTNEKLFF. The CDR3 coding sequence is TGTGCCAGCAGTTTCATCGGGACAAATGAAAAACTGTTTTTT.

The chain carries TRBV3-1 and TRBJ1-4; TRBD1 agrees at 7 bases. The junction had 8 bases not matched to a gene; V was cut back by 4 bases and J by 6 bases. Per germline, CDR1 LGHDT and CDR2 YNNKEL (reference sequence). The CDR3 totals 15 residues. CDR3 nucleotides: TGTGCCAGCAGCCTTACTCGGGACAGCCATGAAAAACTGTTTTTT. This gives the protein CASSLTRDSHEKLFF.

This clonotype was detected only a few times. The rearrangement joins TRBV6-5 to TRBJ2-2; the D gene could be TRBD1 or TRBD2 (5 bases each). There are 15 residues in the CDR3. The germline V gene encodes CDR1 MNHEY and CDR2 SVGAGI. V dropped 1 base and J dropped 0 bases, with 6 bases sitting between them. This CDR3 reads CASSYWGSNTGELFF. CDR3 nucleotide sequence: TGTGCCAGCAGTTACTGGGGGTCGAACACCGGGGAGCTGTTTTTT.

The gene calls are TRBV28 and TRBJ1-1, with D possibly being TRBD1 (5 bases). V lost 2 bases and J 4 bases, leaving 11 bases between the germline ends. Germline V gene lookup returns CDR1 MDHEN and CDR2 SYDVKM. CDR3 length equals 14 residues. The CDR3 DNA sequence: TGTGCCAGCAGTTTAGGGGCCCCGAGCACTGAAGCTTTCTTT. Translated, it gives CASSLGAPSTEAFF. Complete variable domain (other parts from reference TRBV28 and TRBJ1-1): DVKVTQSSRYLVKRTGEKVFLECVQDMDHENMFWYRQDPGLGLRLIYFSYDVKMKEKGDIPEGYSVSREKKERFSLILESASTNQTSMYLCASSLGAPSTEAFFGQGTRLTVV.

This clonotype has only a few counts. V usage is TRBV27 and J usage is TRBJ1-1; possible D gene TRBD1, 5 bases. The V gene's germline CDR1 is MNHEY and CDR2 SMNVEV (reference sequence). The CDR3 length is 14 residues. With 9 bases removed from V and 1 base from J, the gap between germline ends came to 15 bases. In DNA form, the CDR3 reads TGTGCCAGTACCCCTGGGAGGGGGAACACTGAAGCTTTCTTT. Amino acids: CASTPGRGNTEAFF.

V usage is TRBV9 and J usage is TRBJ2-5; 13 bases fit TRBD2. This CDR3 region has 16 residues. Trimming took 4 bases from V and 7 from J; bases not matched to a gene: 10. Germline CDR1 SGDLS, CDR2 YYNGEE. The CDR3 DNA is TGTGCCAGCAGCTTTACCGGGACTAGCGGGGTCGGGACCCAGTACTTC. Translation gives CASSFTGTSGVGTQYF.

This clonotype was seen a handful of times. V is TRBV12-3 or TRBV12-4 and J is TRBJ1-5; the D gene is possibly TRBD1 (5 bases). CDR3 length: 14 amino acids. V was pared by 3 bases and J by 6 bases, with 12 bases between. DNA for the CDR3: TGTGCCAGCAGTTTGGGGGGAAAGGTTCAGCCCCAGCATTTT. Translated, it gives CASSLGGKVQPQHF.

The J gene is TRBJ2-5, the V gene TRBV3-1; TRBD2 might be the D (5 bases). Germline V CDR1 and CDR2: LGHDT, YNNKEL (reference sequence). The CDR3 has 14 amino acids. Trimming took 4 bases from V and 5 from J, leaving 14 bases between them. The CDR3 region has the DNA TGTGCCAGCAGCCTCGCGGGTCCTGCGGAGACCCAGTACTTC. Encoded protein: CASSLAGPAETQYF.

The sample holds a few counts of this clonotype. This chain connects TRBV5-1 to TRBJ2-1; D perhaps matches TRBD1 (6 bases). Per germline, CDR1 SGHRS and CDR2 YFSETQ. Trimming removed 0 bases from V and 9 bases from J, with 13 bases in between. The CDR3 spans 14 residues. CDR3 in DNA: TGCGCCAGCAGCTTGGCGGCCTTAGGGGGTGAGCAGTTCTTC. Protein product: CASSLAALGGEQFF.

The genes are TRBV7-8 and TRBJ2-7, with D hard to call. Germline values: CDR1 SGHVS, CDR2 FQNEAQ. Between the trimmed V and J ends, which lost 1 base and 2 bases, there was a span of 12 bases. The CDR3 covers 15 residues. Here the CDR3 DNA reads TGTGCCAGCAGCTTAGTTATGGGTTCGGCCTACGAGCAGTACTTC. Its protein product is CASSLVMGSAYEQYF.

The chain joins TRBV7-2 to TRBJ2-3; TRBD2 matches 14 bases. The CDR3 is 17 residues long. Germline trimming cut 3 bases from V and 4 bases from J; bases unmatched to any gene: 6. Germline values: CDR1 SGHTA, CDR2 FQGNSA. CDR3 amino acids: CASSLQGTSGSADTQYF. In nucleotides, the CDR3 is TGTGCCAGCAGCTTGCAAGGGACTAGCGGGAGCGCAGATACGCAGTATTTT. Together with reference TRBV7-2 and TRBJ2-3, the CDR3 gives the full variable domain: GAGVSQSPSNKVTEKGKDVELRCDPISGHTALYWYRQSLGQGLEFLIYFQGNSAPDKSGLPSDRFSAERTGGSVSTLTIQRTQQEDSAVYLCASSLQGTSGSADTQYFGPGTRLTVL.

In the case of this clonotype: Its ends do not fully match the called genes, so a read error is possible. The chain has TRBV4-3 and TRBJ2-3, with 7 positions matching TRBD1. The CDR3 runs 19 residues. Germline CDR1 reads LGHNA; CDR2 reads YSLEER. The DNA of the CDR3 is TGCGCCAGCAGCCAATTCCCCCCCGGGACAGTAATCGCCACATATACGCAGTATTTT. It codes for CASSQFPPGTVIATYTQYF.

The V and J genes are TRBV5-6 and TRBJ1-3; no reliable D call. The germline V gene has CDR1 SGHDT and CDR2 YYEEEE. This CDR3 region has 13 residues. The V gene lost 1 base and the J gene lost 4 bases, with 6 bases spanning the gap. CDR3 loop: CASSLPSGNTIYF. Here the CDR3 DNA reads TGTGCCAGCAGCTTGCCCAGCGGAAACACCATATATTTT.

This clonotype was counted only a few times. This CDR3 is CASTPVGVGGYTF. The CDR3 DNA follows: TGTGCCAGCACCCCTGTGGGGGTAGGTGGCTACACCTTC. This chain connects TRBV9 to TRBJ1-2; perhaps TRBD1 as D (5 bases). Germline CDR1 SGDLS, CDR2 YYNGEE. The length of the CDR3 is 13 residues. V gave up 6 bases and J gave up 7 bases, with 16 bases separating them.

The chain couples TRBV5-6 to TRBJ1-1, with 9 bases matching TRBD1. The length of the CDR3 is 15 residues. CDR1 is SGHDT and CDR2 is YYEEEE in the germline V gene. V gave up 0 bases and J gave up 8 bases; unmatched junction bases: 8. The DNA for the CDR3 is TGTGCCAGCAGCTTGGTGACAGGGGGGCCCTACGAAGCTTTCTTT. Translation: CASSLVTGGPYEAFF.

This chain joins TRBV4-2 and TRBJ2-1, with 14 nucleotides matching TRBD2. Germline values: CDR1 LGHNA, CDR2 YNFKEQ. This CDR3 is built from 16 residues. Germline trimming cut 2 bases from V and 5 bases from J; bases unmatched to any gene: 2. The CDR3 here is CASSQRLAGGNNEQFF. CDR3 sequence (DNA): TGTGCCAGCAGCCAAAGACTAGCGGGGGGGAACAATGAGCAGTTCTTC.

This clonotype came up a few times. The chain carries TRBV7-9 and TRBJ2-7; tentatively, D is TRBD2 (5 bases). The CDR3 has 14 residues. Trimming stripped 4 bases from V and 3 bases from J, with 13 bases between. The germline CDR1 and CDR2 sequences are SEHNR and FQNEAQ (reference sequence). CDR3 region: CASSSNPGYYEQYF. The CDR3, as DNA: TGTGCCAGCAGCTCTAACCCGGGATACTACGAGCAGTACTTC.

The chain has TRBV4-3 and TRBJ2-3; 12 bases are shared with TRBD2. The CDR3 is 19 residues long. Germline V gives CDR1 LGHNA, CDR2 YSLEER. J gave up 0 bases and V 4 bases, and 11 bases lay outside the gene matches. CDR3 bases: TGCGCCAGCAGCCGGGAGGGACTAGCGGGTGTTACTAGCACAGATACGCAGTATTTT. Its translation: CASSREGLAGVTSTDTQYF.